One and the same sample provided the 19 T cell receptor beta chains below, sequenced in a study of neurological immune-mediated disorders. Each CDR3 protein gets one entry after TCRdb re-called the 5' RACE reads with MiXCR. The table includes about 20,000 distinct CDR3 sequences, 6% to 8.5% detected once. What was sequenced was CD8+ T cells from blood. The source of these receptors is a woman in her 30s with HTLV-1-associated myelopathy (HAM/TSP).

This clonotype was detected many times. V and J are TRBV11-2 and TRBJ1-1; 7 bases agree with TRBD1. Per the germline V gene, CDR1 is SGHAT and CDR2 is FQNNGV. V trimming: 5 bases; J trimming: 4 bases; junction bases outside the gene matches: 7. The CDR3 sequence is 14 residues long. DNA of the CDR3: TGTGCCAGCAGCCCCTATCCAGGGGGCACTGAAGCTTTCTTT. Translated, it gives CASSPYPGGTEAFF.

This clonotype was seen at least ten times. The rearrangement joins TRBV5-1 to TRBJ1-2; D ambiguous. This CDR3 contains 15 residues. Trimming shortened V by 0 bases and J by 6 bases, and 15 bases separated the two germline ends. Germline V CDR1 and CDR2: SGHRS, YFSETQ. The DNA of the CDR3 is TGCGCCAGCAGCTTGGGAGCTCTTAGGGAACATGGCTACACCTTC. Its translation is CASSLGALREHGYTF.

This clonotype has ten or more counts. CDR3 bases: TGTGCCAGTAGTATTGCGGGATCCAATGAGCAGTTCTTC. It translates to CASSIAGSNEQFF. This chain uses TRBV19 with TRBJ2-1; tentatively, D is TRBD2 (6 bases). V dropped 3 bases and J dropped 6 bases, with 9 bases sitting between them. The CDR3 has 13 residues. In germline, CDR1 is LNHDA, CDR2 SQIVND (reference sequence). Full variable domain (rest looked up from reference TRBV19 and TRBJ2-1): DGGITQSPKYLFRKEGQNVTLSCEQNLNHDAMYWYRQDPGQGLRLIYYSQIVNDFQKGDIAEGYSVSREKKESFPLTVTSAQKNPTAFYLCASSIAGSNEQFFGPGTRLTVL.

The sample holds many counts of this clonotype. The CDR3: CASSLEGWVPGPDTQYF. The CDR3 DNA reads TGTGCCAGCAGCTTAGAGGGTTGGGTCCCGGGCCCAGATACGCAGTATTTT. The chain recombines TRBV11-3 with TRBJ2-3; D unclear. Between the trimmed V and J ends, which lost 0 bases and 4 bases, there was a span of 17 bases. The CDR3 loop spans 17 amino acids. Germline CDR1 SGHNT, CDR2 YENEEA.

This clonotype is medium-sized by share. The chain is built from TRBV20-1 and TRBJ2-7; D may be TRBD1 or TRBD2 (5 bases each). V lost 1 base to trimming and J lost 5 bases, with 12 bases between them. This CDR3 has 13 amino acids. Germline V gene data show CDR1 as DFQATT and CDR2 as SNEGSKA (reference sequence). In DNA, the CDR3 is TGCAGTGCTAGAGGTCCCAGGGACCACGAGCAGTACTTC. Translation: CSARGPRDHEQYF.

By sample share, this clonotype is medium-sized. The CDR3 region is CASSGAYEQFF. Here the CDR3 DNA reads TGTGCCAGTTCTGGGGCATATGAGCAGTTCTTC. V gene TRBV12-3 or TRBV12-4 combines with J gene TRBJ2-1; D is possibly TRBD1 (5 bases). The CDR3 loop spans 11 amino acids. V lost 9 bases, J lost 8 bases, and 11 bases lay in between.

Ten or more counts support this clonotype. The chain employs TRBV5-1 and TRBJ2-2; D remains unclear. V was pared by 0 bases and J by 0 bases, with 6 bases between. CDR1 is SGHRS, CDR2 YFSETQ, per germline. The CDR3 has 15 amino acids. The CDR3 region has the DNA TGCGCCAGCAGCTTGGTCGTTTCGAACACCGGGGAGCTGTTTTTT. Encoded protein: CASSLVVSNTGELFF.

This clonotype has ten or more counts. J is TRBJ2-1 and V is TRBV5-1; 9 nucleotides match TRBD2. Unmatched junction bases numbered 12, after V lost 8 bases and J lost 6 bases. The germline V gene encodes CDR1 SGHRS and CDR2 YFSETQ. This CDR3 contains 15 residues. The CDR3 region has the DNA TGCGCCAGTAAAAAAAAACCGGGACTAGCCAATGAGCAGTTCTTC. Translated: CASKKKPGLANEQFF.

This clonotype has a count of ten or more. The chain employs TRBV19 and TRBJ1-1; D not resolved. V was trimmed by 9 bases and J by 0 bases, leaving 11 bases between them. This CDR3 has 13 amino acids. Per the germline V gene, CDR1 is LNHDA and CDR2 is SQIVND (reference sequence). The CDR3: CASGYTVNTEAFF. As DNA, the CDR3 is TGTGCCAGCGGTTACACAGTGAACACTGAAGCTTTCTTT.

The sample holds many counts of this clonotype. The V gene is TRBV9, the J gene TRBJ1-1, with 7 bases matching TRBD1. The CDR3 is 13 residues long. The J segment lost 6 bases and the V segment lost 0 bases, leaving 2 bases of the junction unmatched. CDR1 and CDR2 from the germline V gene are SGDLS and YYNGEE. CDR3: CASSVVQGAEAFF. CDR3 nucleotide sequence: TGTGCCAGCAGCGTAGTTCAGGGGGCTGAAGCTTTCTTT. The whole variable domain, filled in from reference TRBV9 and TRBJ1-1, reads DSGVTQTPKHLITATGQRVTLRCSPRSGDLSVYWYQQSLDQGLQFLIQYYNGEERAKGNILERFSAQQFPDLHSELNLSSLELGDSALYFCASSVVQGAEAFFGQGTRLTVV.

This clonotype was seen repeatedly, ten times or more. V and J are TRBV27 and TRBJ1-2; D is perhaps TRBD1 (6 bases). Germline CDR1 is MNHEY and CDR2 is SMNVEV (reference sequence). V dropped 4 bases and J dropped 10 bases, with 19 bases sitting between them. CDR3 length: 14 amino acids. This CDR3 reads CASSSVAGGWLYTF. The CDR3 DNA reads as TGTGCCAGCAGTTCCGTCGCGGGGGGCTGGCTCTACACCTTC.

This sequence joins TRBV20-1 and TRBJ2-3; D is ambiguous. V shed 5 bases and J shed 8 bases, with 20 bases lying between them. Germline lookup yields CDR1 DFQATT and CDR2 SNEGSKA (reference sequence). The CDR3 runs to 14 residues. The CDR3 sequence is CSAGTEVDSSTQYF. CDR3 nucleotide sequence: TGCAGTGCTGGAACAGAGGTGGATAGCAGTACGCAGTATTTT.

The chain has TRBV21-1 and TRBJ2-7; no DNA check was done on the table's D call, TRBD2. TRBV21-1 is a pseudogene segment. CDR3 length: 15 amino acids. Here the CDR3 reads CASSKAQEVSYEQYF. The CDR3, as DNA: TGTGCCAGCAGCAAAGCGCAGGAGGTGTCCTACGAGCAGTACTTC.

By sample fraction, this clonotype is medium-sized (0.01 to 0.1%). The J gene is TRBJ2-2, the V gene TRBV13; D may be TRBD2 (6 bases). V was trimmed by 7 bases and J by 4 bases, leaving 31 bases between them. This CDR3 is 20 amino acids long. In germline, CDR1 is PRHDT, CDR2 FYEKMQ (reference sequence). CDR3 sequence: CASTPRGPTRPLGSTGELFF. The DNA of the CDR3 is TGTGCCAGCACCCCGAGGGGCCCTACGAGGCCCCTCGGGAGCACCGGGGAGCTGTTTTTT.

The V and J genes are TRBV25-1 and TRBJ1-1; the D is unclear. Germline V CDR1 and CDR2: MGHDK, SYGVNS. CDR3 length equals 14 residues. The V end lost 1 base, the J end lost 6 bases, and 12 bases lay between the germline ends. The CDR3 reads CASSEFGRVSEAFF. As DNA, the CDR3 is TGTGCCAGCAGTGAATTTGGAAGGGTCTCTGAAGCTTTCTTT.

This clonotype was observed a handful of times. The chain combines TRBV20-1 with TRBJ2-6; D gene unclear. The germline V and J ends were trimmed by 3 bases and 2 bases, with 5 bases remaining between them. The CDR3 loop spans 13 amino acids. Germline CDR1 reads DFQATT; CDR2 reads SNEGSKA (reference sequence). The CDR3 sequence: CSARETGANVLTF. The CDR3 bases are TGCAGTGCTAGGGAGACTGGGGCCAACGTCCTGACTTTC.

At least ten counts were recorded for this clonotype. The chain couples TRBV5-1 to TRBJ2-1; D unclear. There are 16 residues in the CDR3. Germline values: CDR1 SGHRS, CDR2 YFSETQ. The ends were cut back, 0 bases at V and 5 bases at J, with 15 bases in the middle. CDR3 bases: TGCGCCAGCAGCTTGGATCCAACCCCTTGGGACAATGAGCAGTTCTTC. As protein: CASSLDPTPWDNEQFF.

In this sample, this clonotype turned up many times. CDR3 sequence reads: CSAVPRGNEQYF. DNA of the CDR3: TGCAGTGCCGTCCCCCGGGGTAACGAGCAGTACTTC. The rearrangement joins TRBV20-1 to TRBJ2-7; a weak D match, TRBD2 (5 bases). Germline CDR1 reads DFQATT; CDR2 reads SNEGSKA (reference sequence). The CDR3 length is 12 residues. Trimming removed 6 bases at V and 5 bases at J, with 14 bases between.

The sample holds many counts of this clonotype. V gene TRBV7-6 combines with J gene TRBJ1-4, with D possibly being TRBD1 (5 bases). V was cut by 5 bases and J by 3 bases, with 10 bases left in between. The CDR3 is 14 amino acids. Germline-derived CDR1 and CDR2 are SGHVS and FNYEAQ. CDR3 sequence: CASSAVGANEKLFF. CDR3 in DNA: TGTGCCAGCAGCGCCGTGGGGGCTAATGAAAAACTGTTTTTT.